This T cell receptor (beta chain) was identified in a study of blood T cell repertoires in COVID-19. Seattle patient enrollment occurred during active infection, with longitudinal follow-up thereafter. Sequencing used immunoSEQ multiplex PCR; TCRdb keeps in-frame clones, though not all of them. The sample consists of approximately 300,000 clones, approximately 90% of them appearing once. Trimming removed 0 bases from V and 2 bases from J, with 7 bases in between. CDR1 SGHRS and CDR2 YFSETQ come from the germline V gene. The CDR3 runs to 14 residues. The source of this sequence is a woman aged 25 to 39 with COVID-19, enrolled during active disease. The rearrangement joins TRBV5-1 to TRBJ2-3, with D unclear. The specimen was peripheral blood. The CDR3 is CASSLGQNTDTQYF. The CDR3 nucleotides read TGCGCCAGCAGCTTGGGGCAGAACACAGATACGCAGTATTTT.